The 25 T cell receptor beta chains presented below share a single source sample, sequenced in a study of vaccination and CD4 T cells after COVID-19. Sequencing of DNA taken from cultured CD4+ T cells relied on the Oncomine TCR Beta short-read assay. TCRdb re-called the PCR reads with MiXCR, one entry per CDR3 protein. Of about 6,800 distinct CDR3 sequences detected, 73% appear once; the ten largest clones hold 16%. These TCRs' antigens remain unknown. Treatment specified: roughly 10-day PBMC culture with coronavirus spike peptide pools or control peptides (ViraFEST assay). Sequenced material: CD4+ T cells from blood, cultured in vitro. The receptor source for this set is a human donor who had recovered from COVID-19.

CDR3 residues: CASGRAPHQPQHF. Written as DNA, the CDR3 is TGTGCCAGCGGGCGGGCCCCCCATCAGCCCCAGCATTTT. V is TRBV6-1 and J is TRBJ1-5; D gene uncertain. Trimming shortened V by 8 bases and J by 5 bases, and 13 bases separated the two germline ends. This CDR3 spans 13 amino acids. CDR1 MNHNS and CDR2 SASEGT come from the germline V gene.

The CDR3 here is CASSLGRQGAIGELFF. The DNA for the CDR3 is TGTGCCAGCAGCTTGGGTAGGCAGGGGGCGATCGGGGAGCTGTTTTTT. V and J are TRBV5-4 and TRBJ2-2; 8 nucleotides match TRBD1. CDR1 and CDR2 from the germline V gene are SGHNT and YYREEE (reference sequence). The CDR3 contains 16 residues. V trimming: 0 bases; J trimming: 7 bases; junction bases outside the gene matches: 8.

This chain connects TRBV30 to TRBJ1-6; 7 bases match TRBD1. The CDR3 totals 14 residues. The V gene end was trimmed by 0 bases and the J gene end by 7 bases; junction bases not matched to a gene: 3. Germline values: CDR1 GTSNPN, CDR2 SVGIG (reference sequence). CDR3 nucleotide sequence: TGTGCCTGGAGTGTTCGCAGGGGGAATTCACCCCTCCACTTT. This translates into CAWSVRRGNSPLHF.

V and J are TRBV7-2 and TRBJ1-6, with D uncertain. Trimming left V 1 base short and J 9 bases short, with 10 bases between. Germline-derived CDR1 and CDR2 are SGHTA and FQGNSA. This CDR3 comprises 14 residues. The CDR3 loop is CASSLGTPVSPLHF. CDR3 nucleotides: TGTGCCAGCAGCTTAGGGACCCCGGTTTCACCCCTCCACTTT.

This chain's CDR3 is CATSDPSPTSGRVNEQFF. In nucleotides, the CDR3 is TGTGCCACCAGTGATCCCAGCCCGACTAGCGGGAGGGTAAATGAGCAGTTCTTC. V and J are TRBV24-1 and TRBJ2-1; 14 positions match TRBD2. The CDR3 sequence is 18 residues long. Germline V gives CDR1 KGHDR, CDR2 SFDVKD. V lost 3 bases to trimming and J lost 7 bases; unmatched junction nucleotides: 10.

The rearrangement links TRBV20-1 to TRBJ1-5; D unclear. CDR3 length equals 16 residues. Germline lookup yields CDR1 DFQATT and CDR2 SNEGSKA (reference sequence). Trimming pared 0 bases from V and 6 bases from J, leaving 18 bases between. The CDR3 region is CSARDDSGRSSQPQHF. CDR3 sequence (DNA): TGCAGTGCTAGAGACGATAGTGGGAGGTCCTCTCAGCCCCAGCATTTT.

The chain links TRBV20-1 to TRBJ2-1, with TRBD2 matching 11 bases. Trimming at V came to 8 bases and at J to 1 base, leaving 10 bases not matched to a gene. The CDR3 sequence is 16 residues long. Germline assignment: CDR1 DFQATT and CDR2 SNEGSKA (reference sequence). CDR3: CSPRLAGSRSYNEQFF. CDR3 in DNA: TGCAGTCCAAGACTAGCGGGGAGCAGGTCCTACAATGAGCAGTTCTTC.

The rearrangement uses TRBV24-1 and TRBJ1-2, with D tentatively TRBD1 (5 bases). Germline lookup yields CDR1 KGHDR and CDR2 SFDVKD. The CDR3 loop spans 16 amino acids. Trimming removed 3 bases at V and 4 bases at J, with 17 bases between. The CDR3 reads CATSDPGTLEGYGYTF. DNA for the CDR3: TGTGCCACCAGTGATCCCGGGACCCTCGAGGGCTATGGCTACACCTTC.

The chain joins TRBV7-8 to TRBJ1-6, with D unresolved. CDR3 length: 17 amino acids. Per germline, CDR1 SGHVS and CDR2 FQNEAQ. Trimming stripped 2 bases from V and 8 bases from J, with 19 bases between. The CDR3 DNA reads TGTGCCAGCAGCTTACGACCTTTGAGGGCAACCGATTCACCCCTCCACTTT. Translating gives CASSLRPLRATDSPLHF.

The chain combines TRBV19 with TRBJ1-1, with 11 bases lining up with TRBD1. Germline V gene lookup returns CDR1 LNHDA and CDR2 SQIVND (reference sequence). With V trimmed by 6 bases and J by 5 bases, 14 bases remained unmatched. The CDR3 covers 17 residues. The CDR3 DNA sequence: TGTGCCAGTAGGACGGACAGGGGGCGGTTAAGCGGAACTGAAGCTTTCTTT. Translation: CASRTDRGRLSGTEAFF.

This clonotype was detected once. Written as DNA, the CDR3 is TGTGCCAGCAGTAGACAGGGAGGGAGTCAGCCCCAGCATTTT. Amino acid sequence: CASSRQGGSQPQHF. This chain joins TRBV7-9 and TRBJ1-5, with 7 positions matching TRBD1. The germline CDR1 and CDR2 sequences are SEHNR and FQNEAQ (reference sequence). V lost 6 bases and J lost 6; bases outside the gene matches: 8. This CDR3 region has 14 residues.

In its sample, this clonotype ranks as medium-sized. The chain employs TRBV7-9 and TRBJ1-1; D perhaps matches TRBD1 (5 bases). The CDR3 covers 15 residues. Trimming pared 5 bases from V and 5 bases from J, leaving 18 bases between. CDR1 is SEHNR and CDR2 is FQNEAQ in the germline V gene (reference sequence). CDR3 nucleotides: TGTGCCAGCAGCCGGGGAGGGGTTATTAGAACTGAAGCTTTCTTT. It is translated as CASSRGGVIRTEAFF.

V is TRBV20-1 and J is TRBJ1-5; 8 nucleotides match TRBD1. Germline CDR1 is DFQATT and CDR2 is SNEGSKA (reference sequence). V gave up 6 bases and J gave up 3 bases; unmatched junction bases: 7. This CDR3 has 14 residues. CDR3 in amino acids: CSARQGSNNQPQHF. The CDR3 DNA follows: TGCAGTGCCCGACAGGGGAGTAACAATCAGCCCCAGCATTTT.

This clonotype was seen a few times. The chain combines TRBV27 with TRBJ2-5, with 11 bases aligning to TRBD2. CDR3 size: 15 residues. Germline CDR1 and CDR2: MNHEY and SMNVEV (reference sequence). V lost 5 bases, J lost 5 bases, and 7 bases stayed unmatched. This chain's CDR3 is CASSARTSGRETQYF. In nucleotides, the CDR3 is TGTGCCAGCAGTGCACGGACTAGCGGGCGGGAGACCCAGTACTTC.

Regarding this clonotype: A much bigger clone sits one base away, suggesting this may be a read error. The chain recombines TRBV10-3 with TRBJ1-2; D is possibly TRBD1 (5 bases). Germline V lookup: CDR1 ENHRY, CDR2 SYGVKD. This CDR3 spans 13 amino acids. CDR3 sequence: CAISRDGTYGHTF. CDR3 bases: TGTGCCATCAGTAGGGACGGCACCTATGGCCACACCTTC.

This sequence joins TRBV19 and TRBJ1-1; tentative D call: TRBD1 (5 bases). Germline CDR1 is LNHDA and CDR2 is SQIVND (reference sequence). The CDR3 sequence is 14 residues long. Deletions cut 3 bases from V and 8 bases from J, with 16 bases between. CDR3 nucleotide sequence: TGTGCCAGTAGTATCGTGGAGCGTCGGGGGGAAGCTTTCTTT. Protein: CASSIVERRGEAFF.

This chain connects TRBV27 to TRBJ1-5, with 9 positions matching TRBD1. V was pared by 4 bases and J by 6 bases, with 4 bases of the junction left unmatched. This CDR3 has 14 residues. Germline CDR1 reads MNHEY; CDR2 reads SMNVEV (reference sequence). The CDR3 region is CASSSQGAGQPQHF. CDR3 coding DNA: TGTGCCAGCAGTTCACAGGGGGCTGGTCAGCCCCAGCATTTT.

The chain combines TRBV30 with TRBJ2-7; D remains unclear. CDR3 length: 15 amino acids. Germline V gene data show CDR1 as GTSNPN and CDR2 as SVGIG (reference sequence). Trimming took off 3 bases at V and 2 bases at J, with 17 bases between the two ends. For the CDR3, the DNA is TGTGCCTGGAGACGTATCGCTGTTAGTCCCTACGAGCAGTACTTC. Translated: CAWRRIAVSPYEQYF.

This clonotype was seen only a few times. The CDR3 DNA reads TGCAGTGCGGGGAGGACAGGGAAGATTGGCTACACCTTC. It specifies CSAGRTGKIGYTF. The chain recombines TRBV20-1 with TRBJ1-2; 8 nucleotides line up with TRBD1. The CDR3 contains 13 residues. Per the germline V gene, CDR1 is DFQATT and CDR2 is SNEGSKA (reference sequence). Trimming removed 6 bases from V and 7 bases from J; junction bases left unmatched: 10.

This clonotype was seen a few times. The gene calls are TRBV6-2 or TRBV6-3 and TRBJ2-6; no definite D call. V dropped 6 bases and J dropped 0 bases, with 3 bases sitting between them. The CDR3 totals 13 residues. Germline CDR1 is MNHEY and CDR2 is SVGEGT. CDR3 DNA: TGTGCCAGCAGCGCCTCTGGGGCCAACGTCCTGACTTTC. This encodes CASSASGANVLTF.

Comment on this clonotype: Relative to the germline gene, one junction end is altered; a read error may explain this. In nucleotides, the CDR3 is TGTGCCATCAGTGGACAGCAGAACACTGAAGCTTTCTTT. Its translation is CAISGQQNTEAFF. This chain links TRBV6-1 with TRBJ1-1; TRBD1 might be the D (6 bases). This CDR3 has 13 residues. CDR1 and CDR2 from the germline V gene are MNHNS and SASEGT.

This clonotype occurred a few times. This chain links TRBV25-1 with TRBJ1-1; tentative D call: TRBD1 (6 bases). CDR3 size: 13 residues. Germline V gene lookup returns CDR1 MGHDK and CDR2 SYGVNS. Between the trimmed V and J ends, which lost 7 bases and 6 bases, there was a span of 15 bases. The CDR3 spells CASIMTGFPEAFF. In DNA, the CDR3 is TGTGCCAGCATTATGACAGGTTTCCCTGAAGCTTTCTTT. Based on the CDR3 plus reference TRBV25-1 and TRBJ1-1, the full variable domain is EADIYQTPRYLVIGTGKKITLECSQTMGHDKMYWYQQDPGMELHLIHYSYGVNSTEKGDLSSESTVSRIRTEHFPLTLESARPSHTSQYLCASIMTGFPEAFFGQGTRLTVV.

J is TRBJ2-7 and V is TRBV5-4, with no clear D. V was shortened by 4 bases and J by 6 bases, with 11 bases between the two germline ends. CDR3 length: 12 residues. The germline CDR1 and CDR2 sequences are SGHNT and YYREEE (reference sequence). This CDR3 is CASSLGRIEQYF. CDR3 nucleotides: TGTGCCAGCAGCCTCGGCCGAATCGAGCAGTACTTC.

The chain has TRBV7-8 and TRBJ1-5; no reliable D call. The ends were cut back, 5 bases at V and 5 bases at J, with 10 bases in the middle. Germline loops: CDR1 SGHVS, CDR2 FQNEAQ. The CDR3 length is 13 residues. In nucleotides, the CDR3 is TGTGCCAGCAGCACCGGAATTCATCAGCCCCAGCATTTT. Translation: CASSTGIHQPQHF.

In this sample, this clonotype turned up a few times. This chain uses TRBV4-1 with TRBJ2-7, with 8 positions matching TRBD2. V was clipped by 0 bases and J by 4 bases; unmatched bases: 5. The germline V gene has CDR1 MGHRA and CDR2 YSYEKL. CDR3 length: 15 residues. Here the CDR3 DNA reads TGCGCCAGCAGCCAAGATCGAGCGGGAGTTTACGAGCAGTACTTC. Protein: CASSQDRAGVYEQYF.